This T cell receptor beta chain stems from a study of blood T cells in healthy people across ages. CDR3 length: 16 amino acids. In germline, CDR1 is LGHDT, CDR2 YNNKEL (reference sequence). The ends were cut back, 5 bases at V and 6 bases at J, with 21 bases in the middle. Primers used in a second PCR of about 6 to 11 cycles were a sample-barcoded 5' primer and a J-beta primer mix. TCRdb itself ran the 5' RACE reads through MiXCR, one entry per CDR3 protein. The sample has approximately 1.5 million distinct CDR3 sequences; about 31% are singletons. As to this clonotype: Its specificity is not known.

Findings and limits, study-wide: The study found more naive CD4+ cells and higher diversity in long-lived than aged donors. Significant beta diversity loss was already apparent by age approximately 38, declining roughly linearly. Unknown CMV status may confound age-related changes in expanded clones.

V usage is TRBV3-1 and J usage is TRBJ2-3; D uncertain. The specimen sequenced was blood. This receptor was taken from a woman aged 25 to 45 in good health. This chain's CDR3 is CASSFSGPRQWDTQYF. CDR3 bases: TGTGCCAGCAGCTTCTCCGGGCCCCGGCAGTGGGATACGCAGTATTTT.